One T cell receptor beta chain is described in this entry. Its binding antigen is unknown. The germline ends are 11 bases apart after V is trimmed by 4 bases and J by 4 bases. The CDR3 has 14 amino acids, counting the end cysteine and phenylalanine. Only the CDR3 region is kept as DNA, spanning 42 bases read in frame from base 1. Reading the germline V gene gives CDR1 MGHDK and CDR2 SYGVNS. This entry is derived from a study of cytomegalovirus exposure and HLA in healthy donors listed by TCRdb under 2017. For context, the study as a whole: In an earlier analysis of 587 of the donors, 276 Gb of sequence data and 117 million unique TCR beta sequences from 150 million to 200 million T cells were reported. In addition to the first cohort of 500 to 850 subjects, a separate validation cohort of 120 different subjects was used. In an earlier analysis of 550 to 700 of the donors, high-throughput TCR beta sequencing was used to judge whether each TCR beta V gene segment behaved as functional or pseudogenic. The study combined high-throughput TCR immunosequencing, statistical association of individual TCRs with disease status, and machine learning to predict cytomegalovirus infection status. A later analysis re-analyzed previously published TCR beta repertoires from 660 or so donors and added high-resolution HLA genotyping to study TCR occurrence patterns. On average, around 200,000 unique TCR beta nucleotide sequences were sequenced per donor among about 400 genotyped donors of the cohort, with around 19% of those sequences being non-productive. A handful of DR-DQ haplotypes were handled as single units for association and clustering because linkage in the cohort was strong. Donor age, sex, ethnicity and CMV serostatus were collected together with the repertoire data. Roughly 300 gigabases of sequencing data and 78 million or so unique TCR sequences were included in an early release covering around 600 HLA-typed donors. All discovery cohort repertoires had been generated using a single sequencing platform. Of the 350 to 450 genotyped donors, approximately 83% fell in the genetic ancestry cluster associated with self-reported Caucasian donors. Genome-wide SNP genotypes for about 65% of the roughly 670 donors were used in a later genetic analysis, which treated that subset as a discovery cohort. Class I and class II HLA loci were covered by the typing at four-digit resolution. The T cell repertoires of 700 or so subjects were profiled by immunosequencing and related to cytomegalovirus serostatus. Rather than drawing on any new phenotypic data, the later analysis identified candidate immune exposures from TCR beta sequences and the way those sequences occurred across donors. The number of typed donors differed by locus: roughly 629-630 for A, B, C, DRB1 and DQB1; some 500 for DQA1; approximately 600 for DPA1; and approximately 450 for DPB1. The aim of the study was to test whether cataloging public T cell receptors could identify signatures of past pathogen exposure. Broad study findings and their caveats: The study listed 150 to 200 TCR beta chains as associated with cytomegalovirus. A later analysis found that TCR association rates varied across HLA loci, with DRB1 alleles showing the most associated TCRs and HLA-C alleles the fewest. A later analysis reported that several top co-occurrence clusters appeared linked to parvovirus B19, influenza, CMV and Epstein-Barr virus. Most TCR sequences were observed very rarely across donors, whereas some public TCRs were present in many individuals. This cohort had only TCR beta chains sequenced, and the lack of alpha or paired-chain data limited which features could be detected. A few of the identified cytomegalovirus-associated TCR beta chains were confirmed in vitro to be specific for cytomegalovirus antigens. The classifier was reported to diagnose cytomegalovirus status with high specificity and sensitivity in both the original cohort and the validation cohort. A further reported finding was that TCR beta sequences accurately predicted the HLA-A and HLA-B alleles for most subjects in the first cohort. Linkage disequilibrium might explain the correlated functional status among segregating V segments, but an unknown experimental factor could not be excluded. The presence/absence analyses assumed that sequencing depth was roughly uniform across donors, and that assumption may not be true. The authors suggested that the approach could potentially be extended to other disease states and immunological phenotypes. In a later analysis, most CMV-associated TCR beta chains were found to appear HLA-restricted, with HLA associations seemingly driven largely by CMV exposure. When HLA alleles, especially DR and DQ, strongly co-occurred, TCR associations were difficult to assign to individual alleles. A later analysis found that HLA-associated TCR beta chains were more clonally expanded and had lower generation probabilities than equally common non-associated chains. Immune exposure information for the cohort was limited to CMV serostatus. In an earlier analysis of a few hundred of the donors, most TCR beta V segments were observed in productive rearrangements about 87% or about 30% of the time, broadly matching IMGT annotations. Because HLA typing was unavailable for some donors at each locus, only the typed subset was used in association tests. A later genetic analysis reported fewer N-insertions in productive TCRs among donors in an Asian-associated ancestry cluster than the roughly 620-donor mean. Because counts were too low, around 17 rarely observed V segments, including chromosome 9 orphons, were left out of the earlier analysis of approximately 500 of the donors. An association between a missense DCLRE1C variant and V-gene and J-gene trimming of TCR beta chains was found in a later genetic analysis and replicated in an independent cohort. Specific HLA alleles were associated with 18,000 or so TCR beta sequences at a false discovery rate of 0.05 in a later analysis. The sequencing pipeline was judged likely to have produced a cluster of highly shared sequence variants as a technical artifact. Some IMGT-functional V segments, including TRBV6-2 and TRBV6-3, could not be distinguished by the 87-base-pair reads and were therefore excluded.

The cohort comprised several hundred healthy bone marrow donors. Cohort members were all nominally healthy when sampled, although unrecorded immune exposures were likely present. The donor was CMV seropositive and belonged to the group of 270 or so seropositive cohort members. A peripheral blood sample was provided by each donor, and peripheral blood mononuclear cells were used for TCR beta sequencing. The Qiagen DNeasy Blood Extraction Kit was used to extract genomic DNA from the blood cell samples. The method behind the library was the immunoSEQ multiplex PCR assay. For the multiplex PCR, a mixture combining 60 forward primers for TCR Vbeta segments and 13 reverse primers for TCR Jbeta segments was used. The CDR3 region of rearranged TCR beta genes was amplified from genomic DNA by a multiplex PCR assay. On the Illumina HiSeq System, the amplified TCR beta libraries were sequenced as 87-base-pair reads. In the paper's pipeline: A later analysis counted some 80 million unique TCR beta chains across the 600 to 850 repertoires, and roughly 10 million of these chains were shared by at least two donors. A nearest-neighbor algorithm error-corrected the raw reads and collapsed the reads into unique sequences, merging closely related sequences to remove PCR and sequencing errors. CDR3 sequences were aligned to IMGT reference sequences to assign V, D and J gene segments. For a sequence to be retained, at least a six-nucleotide match to both a V gene segment and a J gene segment was required. A rearrangement was called productive if the CDR3 had no stop codons and remained in frame with V and J, and every other rearrangement was called non-productive. CDR3 was defined by IMGT convention, running from the second conserved V-encoded cysteine to the conserved J-encoded phenylalanine. The earlier analysis of about 530 of the donors excluded any sequence lacking an unambiguous match to a single V gene segment. An earlier analysis of several hundred of the donors called V segments functional above 56.7% productive rearrangements and segregating when the between-donor standard deviation exceeded 5%. A statistical classification framework was built to diagnose cytomegalovirus status from the catalog of TCR beta chain sequences. V and J gene assignment, in a later analysis, came from comparing TCR nucleotide sequences with IMGT/GENE-DB human TR gene sequences. In a later analysis, CDR3 sequences and most-parsimonious VDJ recombination scenarios were assigned using the TCRdist pipeline. In a later analysis, every TCR beta chain was defined by the combination of its CDR3 amino acid sequence and its V-gene family, and reads without a unique V-gene family were dropped. A later analysis removed 450 to 600 highly shared, low-generation-probability nucleotide sequences to deal with suspected cross-contamination and a sequencing artifact. In a later analysis, a clonal expansion index was calculated for each public chain from normalized within-repertoire ranks of inferred template counts. In a later analysis, generation probabilities were computed with a VDJ recombination model fitted to out-of-frame rearrangements, and the resulting probabilities were checked against IGoR. In a later analysis, hypergeometric tests were used to score TCR-TCR, TCR-HLA and TCR-CMV co-occurrence, with a repertoire-size bias correction applied to TCR pairs. In a later analysis, false discovery rates were estimated by permuting HLA or CMV assignments 20 times. A later analysis grouped co-occurring TCRs with DBSCAN, adding TCRdist sequence similarity when clustering within HLA-allele-positive subsets. Repertoires with fewer than 30,000 or more than 120,000 public chains, plus five repertoires with anomalous nucleotide sharing, were excluded from co-occurrence clustering. TCRdb provides this immuneACCESS table in a form limited to in-frame rearrangements. Some clones are lacking; in checked studies, under half of them reflect an unresolved V gene, and why the rest are absent is not known. The V and J calls and clone size come from that table; D and trimming were worked out from the DNA. This sample's listing comprises about 74,000 clones. Clones ranked in the top ten supply 6.5% to 8.5% of the sample.

This receptor chain uses TRBV25-1 and TRBJ2-1; the D gene is possibly TRBD1, with 6 bases matching. Sequencing was carried out using PBMCs. The TCR comes from a female donor in good health and CMV-seropositive. The sequenced DNA: TGTGCCAGCAGTGTTCAACAGGGATACAATGAGCAGTTCTTC. It codes for CASSVQQGYNEQFF.